The text below deals with one T cell receptor beta chain. The antigen this receptor binds is unknown. This likely comes from a read error, as the CDR3 has no conserved phenylalanine or tryptophan at its end. A case-control design nested within a healthcare worker cohort in London, UK, was used, with weekly nasopharyngeal swab PCR tests and blood sampling performed. Healthcare workers were recruited during the week of the UK lockdown, between 23 and 31 March 2020, and followed weekly for up to about 15 weeks. This specimen comes from a study of early T cells in non-severe SARS-CoV-2 infection (dated by TCRdb to the early 2020s). Looking at the study overall: TCR sequencing used bulk RNA from unsorted whole blood, so alpha and beta chains could not be paired.

The full study reports these points: VDJdb matching was skewed toward anti-spike CD8 responses and likely underestimated virus-specific expansions, missing private and CD4 specificities.

Library generation was performed with 5' RACE. The sequencer was a NextSeq 500. To correct for sequencing error and PCR bias, the TCR library protocol tagged individual cDNA molecules with unique molecular identifiers. Sequencing covered both TCR alpha and beta chains, and within each sample the abundances of alpha and beta sequences were tightly co-correlated. As for the authors' bioinformatics: Decombinator V4 was used to annotate TCR sequences for V gene, J gene and CDR3. Expanded TCRs were defined as changing significantly between any two time points under a Poisson model with p below 0.0001. Abundances of TCRs were expressed as counts per million after normalisation to the total number of TCRs sequenced in each sample. VDJdb, accessed on 1 November 2021, was searched for TCRs annotated for CMV, EBV and SARS-CoV-2, and TCRs annotated for more than one antigen were excluded. TCRdb took the public reads, trimmed them with fastp at Q25, ran MiXCR for clone calling and kept in-frame beta chains. Rows matching on CDR3 protein sequence are summarized as one entry with the most common DNA and genes. TCRdb, not the original authors, processed these V and J calls. Present in this sample are 25,000 to 35,000 distinct CDR3 sequences, roughly 5.7% of which were seen just once. Of the sample, around 5% is held by the ten largest clones.

The receptor was derived from an adult who was a healthcare worker with PCR-confirmed SARS-CoV-2 infection or an uninfected control (not recorded which). Sequencing was performed on whole blood.

The DNA sequence is as follows: TGCGCCAGCAGCGGGGGGACTCACAATGAGCAGTTCTCC. The translation is CASSGGTHNEQFS. This receptor chain uses TRBV5-1 and TRBJ2-1, with TRBD2 tentatively as D gene (6 bases match). Trimming takes 4 bases from V and 5 bases from J, and the germline ends sit 10 bases apart. The CDR3 is made up of 13 amino acids, end residues included. The entry retains the CDR3 DNA only, 39 bases that are in frame from base 1. CDR1 and CDR2 were assigned from the germline V gene as SGHRS and YFSETQ.